The 32 T cell receptor beta chains listed next were all sequenced from one sample in a study of Ad26.COV2.S vaccination and SARS-CoV-2 variants. Clones were sequenced by immunoSEQ multiplex PCR, and TCRdb holds only the in-frame ones, with some missing. Of 380,000 or so clones in the sample, roughly 85% were seen once. Described treatment: over 15 received Ad26.COV2.S at low or high dose, single or two shots; 5 received placebo; per-sample allocation not given. The study sampled participants on day 63 after the first vaccine or placebo injection. The specimen comprised peripheral blood, sampled in a trial of Ad26.COV2.S vaccine versus placebo. All receptors come from a person between 18 and 65 years old who received the Ad26.COV2.S COVID-19 vaccine or a placebo.

The chain is built from TRBV29-1 and TRBJ1-4, with D uncertain. The CDR3 is 12 amino acids. From germline, CDR1 is SQVTM and CDR2 ANQGSEA. Trimming stripped 4 bases from V and 11 bases from J, with 14 bases between. In nucleotides, the CDR3 is TGCAGCGTTGGGAACCTGACATCTAAACTGTTTTTT. Protein product: CSVGNLTSKLFF.

V is TRBV4-2 and J is TRBJ1-3; D uncertain. CDR1 is LGHNA and CDR2 is YNFKEQ in the germline V gene. V lost 0 bases, J lost 3 bases, and 18 bases lay in between. The CDR3 has 18 residues. The CDR3 bases are TGTGCCAGCAGCCAAGATCTCCGGCAGTTTGCAGGTGGAAACACCATATATTTT. Amino acids: CASSQDLRQFAGGNTIYF.

The rearrangement uses TRBV7-8 and TRBJ2-6, with 8 bases aligning to TRBD1. Germline V gene data show CDR1 as SGHVS and CDR2 as FQNEAQ. Trimming removed 5 bases from V and 3 bases from J; junction bases left unmatched: 12. The CDR3 extends over 18 amino acids. CDR3 sequence reads: CASSTRTGRLGGANVLTF. For the CDR3, the DNA is TGTGCCAGCAGCACACGGACAGGGAGGCTCGGTGGGGCCAACGTCCTGACTTTC.

As concerns this clone: This sample also contains other DNA sequences that code for the same CDR3. The J gene is TRBJ1-1, the V gene TRBV7-3; TRBD1 aligns across 7 bases. This CDR3 spans 13 amino acids. CDR1 is SGHTA and CDR2 is FQGTGA in the germline V gene. The ends lost 11 bases at V and 5 bases at J; junction bases unmatched: 11. In nucleotides, the CDR3 is TGTGCCTCTTCAACGGACAGGAATACTGAAGCTTTCTTT. Residues: CASSTDRNTEAFF.

This chain links TRBV11-2 with TRBJ2-1; TRBD2 agrees at 10 bases. The CDR3 is 17 amino acids. In germline, CDR1 is SGHAT, CDR2 FQNNGV. V was clipped by 5 bases and J by 6 bases; unmatched bases: 13. The CDR3 region has the DNA TGTGCCAGCAGCCCCCGGCTCCTAGCGGGGGCTAGCAATGAGCAGTTCTTC. This codes for CASSPRLLAGASNEQFF.

J is TRBJ2-3 and V is TRBV7-2; no definite D call. The CDR3 spans 15 residues. The germline V gene encodes CDR1 SGHTA and CDR2 FQGNSA. Trimming shortened V by 1 base and J by 4 bases, and 12 bases separated the two germline ends. This CDR3 is CASSLVVGASDTQYF. The CDR3 bases are TGTGCCAGCAGCTTAGTTGTTGGAGCTTCAGATACGCAGTATTTT. The complete variable domain, with remaining parts taken from reference TRBV7-2 and TRBJ2-3, reads GAGVSQSPSNKVTEKGKDVELRCDPISGHTALYWYRQSLGQGLEFLIYFQGNSAPDKSGLPSDRFSAERTGGSVSTLTIQRTQQEDSAVYLCASSLVVGASDTQYFGPGTRLTVL.

This clone appeared once. J is TRBJ1-4 and V is TRBV2; 8 bases fit TRBD1. V lost 8 bases and J lost 4; bases outside the gene matches: 9. Germline V gene sequence: CDR1 SNHLY, CDR2 FYNNEI. This CDR3 has 15 amino acids. The CDR3 region has the DNA TGTGCCAGCCGCACAAACAGGGGGTATAATGAAAAACTGTTTTTT. This sequence encodes CASRTNRGYNEKLFF.

The gene calls are TRBV11-1 and TRBJ2-5; D may be TRBD1 (5 bases). The CDR3 is 17 amino acids. V lost 0 bases, J lost 2 bases, and 16 bases lay in between. The germline CDR1 and CDR2 sequences are SGHAT and FQDESV (reference sequence). The DNA for the CDR3 is TGTGCCAGCAGCTTAGCAGGACGACAGATGCTGCAAGAGACCCAGTACTTC. This codes for CASSLAGRQMLQETQYF. Supplemented by reference TRBV11-1 and TRBJ2-5, the full variable domain reads EAEVAQSPRYKITEKSQAVAFWCDPISGHATLYWYRQILGQGPELLVQFQDESVVDDSQLPKDRFSAERLKGVDSTLKIQPAELGDSAMYLCASSLAGRQMLQETQYFGPGTRLLVL.

This chain joins TRBV18 and TRBJ1-5; D is uncertain. V was cut by 2 bases and J by 0 bases, with 5 bases left in between. Germline CDR1 and CDR2: KGHSH and LQKENI. This CDR3 contains 14 residues. DNA of the CDR3: TGTGCCAGCTCACCATTGGGTAGCAATCAGCCCCAGCATTTT. It encodes CASSPLGSNQPQHF.

The rearrangement links TRBV6-2 or TRBV6-3 to TRBJ1-6; D may be TRBD1 (6 bases). With 6 bases removed from V and 13 bases from J, the gap between germline ends came to 16 bases. Germline CDR1 reads MNHEY; CDR2 reads SVGEGT. The CDR3 is 13 amino acids. The CDR3 protein is CASSGQRYSPLHF. The CDR3, as DNA: TGTGCCAGCAGCGGACAGCGGTACTCGCCCCTCCACTTT.

This clone was observed a handful of times. V is TRBV3-1 (or the pseudogene TRBV3-2) and J is TRBJ2-1, with TRBD2 as a possible D gene (6 bases). The CDR3 has 15 amino acids. Germline V gene sequence: CDR1 LGHDT, CDR2 YNNKEL (reference sequence). V gave up 2 bases and J gave up 5 bases, with 13 bases separating them. CDR3 loop: CASSQSSGWDNEQFF. The CDR3 bases are TGTGCCAGCAGCCAATCGAGCGGGTGGGACAATGAGCAGTTCTTC.

The V gene is TRBV11-2, the J gene TRBJ2-5; the match to TRBD2 covers 8 bases. V gave up 2 bases and J gave up 0 bases; unmatched junction bases: 8. The CDR3 totals 17 residues. The germline V gene encodes CDR1 SGHAT and CDR2 FQNNGV. The CDR3 DNA follows: TGTGCCAGCAGCTTAACATCAGCGGGAGCGAACCAAGAGACCCAGTACTTC. Protein: CASSLTSAGANQETQYF.

The V call is TRBV29-1, the J call TRBJ2-5, with 10 bases fitting TRBD1. This CDR3 comprises 13 residues. The ends lost 6 bases at V and 5 bases at J; junction bases unmatched: 6. Per germline, CDR1 SQVTM and CDR2 ANQGSEA. The CDR3 is CSVGTGEGETQYF. In DNA form, the CDR3 reads TGCAGCGTCGGGACAGGGGAGGGGGAGACCCAGTACTTC.

The chain couples TRBV7-2 to TRBJ2-3; D remains ambiguous. V was cut by 5 bases and J by 0 bases, with 9 bases left in between. Germline CDR1 SGHTA, CDR2 FQGNSA. The CDR3 consists of 14 residues. In nucleotides, the CDR3 is TGTGCCAGCAGCCCTCGACTGAGCACAGATACGCAGTATTTT. It translates to CASSPRLSTDTQYF. Filled out from reference TRBV7-2 and TRBJ2-3, the complete variable domain reads GAGVSQSPSNKVTEKGKDVELRCDPISGHTALYWYRQSLGQGLEFLIYFQGNSAPDKSGLPSDRFSAERTGGSVSTLTIQRTQQEDSAVYLCASSPRLSTDTQYFGPGTRLTVL.

Points on this clone: The same CDR3 also results from other DNA sequences found in this sample. V and J are TRBV7-8 and TRBJ1-1; D is ambiguous. Between the trimmed V and J ends, which lost 1 base and 1 base, there was a span of 7 bases. Germline V lookup: CDR1 SGHVS, CDR2 FQNEAQ. The CDR3 covers 14 residues. CDR3 residues: CASSLVRGNTEAFF. The CDR3 bases are TGTGCCAGCAGCTTAGTGCGGGGGAACACTGAAGCTTTCTTT. Full variable domain (outside the CDR3, taken from reference TRBV7-8 and TRBJ1-1): GAGVSQSPRYKVAKRGQDVALRCDPISGHVSLFWYQQALGQGPEFLTYFQNEAQLDKSGLPSDRFFAERPEGSVSTLKIQRTQQEDSAVYLCASSLVRGNTEAFFGQGTRLTVV.

This clone has a single count. The chain has TRBV24-1 and TRBJ2-1; D gene unclear. The V gene's germline CDR1 is KGHDR and CDR2 SFDVKD. The V end was cut by 2 bases, the J end by 5 bases, with 3 bases between. The CDR3 contains 12 residues. CDR3 in DNA: TGTGCCACCAGTGATTCAGACAATGAGCAGTTCTTC. It translates to CATSDSDNEQFF.

The chain links TRBV12-3 or TRBV12-4 to TRBJ1-1, with no clear D. The CDR3 has 12 amino acids. The V gene lost 7 bases and the J gene lost 4 bases, with 10 bases spanning the gap. CDR3 in amino acids: CASIRGPTEAFF. For the CDR3, the DNA is TGTGCCAGCATTCGAGGGCCCACTGAAGCTTTCTTT.

CDR3 nucleotide sequence: TGTGCCAGCAGCTGGGGAGCGAGCTCCTACGAGCAGTACTTC. Encoded protein: CASSWGASSYEQYF. The chain joins TRBV11-3 to TRBJ2-7; D might be TRBD2 (5 bases). Germline values: CDR1 SGHNT, CDR2 YENEEA. The CDR3 is made up of 14 amino acids. Trimming removed 4 bases from V and 0 bases from J, with 10 bases in between.

The rearrangement uses TRBV2 and TRBJ1-5; D might be TRBD1 (5 bases). Germline V CDR1 and CDR2: SNHLY, FYNNEI. Deletions cut 7 bases from V and 2 bases from J, with 12 bases between. The CDR3 has 14 residues. As DNA, the CDR3 is TGTGCCAGCATTACGGAACAGGGCAATCAGCCCCAGCATTTT. This translates into CASITEQGNQPQHF.

The rearrangement uses TRBV6-2 or TRBV6-3 and TRBJ2-2; D is unclear. The germline V gene has CDR1 MNHEY and CDR2 SVGEGT. The CDR3 runs to 15 residues. V lost 0 bases, J lost 4 bases, and 9 bases lay in between. CDR3 protein: CASSYSGRITGELFF. DNA for the CDR3: TGTGCCAGCAGTTACTCCGGCAGAATCACCGGGGAGCTGTTTTTT.

This clone is judged medium-sized. The rearrangement links TRBV6-5 to TRBJ2-7, with 10 bases that match TRBD2. Germline V gives CDR1 MNHEY, CDR2 SVGAGI. V lost 6 bases to trimming and J lost 0 bases; unmatched junction nucleotides: 5. The CDR3 has 15 residues. DNA for the CDR3: TGTGCCAGCAGCCCCCTAGCGGGGGACTCCTACGAGCAGTACTTC. This codes for CASSPLAGDSYEQYF.

The CDR3 here is CASSHGTGKYNEQFF. The CDR3 DNA is TGCGCCAGCAGCCATGGGACAGGGAAATACAATGAGCAGTTCTTC. The rearrangement uses TRBV5-1 and TRBJ2-1, with 9 positions matching TRBD1. Germline CDR1 is SGHRS and CDR2 is YFSETQ. The CDR3 sequence is 15 residues long. V trimming: 4 bases; J trimming: 4 bases; junction bases outside the gene matches: 6.

About this clone: Other DNA sequences in the same sample also yield this CDR3. V and J are TRBV5-1 and TRBJ2-7; D perhaps matches TRBD2 (5 bases). This CDR3 comprises 14 residues. Germline-derived CDR1 and CDR2 are SGHRS and YFSETQ. V was cut by 0 bases and J by 1 base, with 8 bases left in between. CDR3: CASSLVPGSYEQYF. The CDR3 nucleotides are TGCGCCAGCAGCTTGGTTCCGGGGTCCTACGAGCAGTACTTC.

V and J are TRBV24-1 and TRBJ1-1; possibly TRBD1 for D (5 bases). The CDR3 contains 13 residues. V was cut by 9 bases and J by 0 bases, with 10 bases left in between. Germline CDR1 reads KGHDR; CDR2 reads SFDVKD. The CDR3 DNA is TGTGCCACCCAGCGGGACTTGAACACTGAAGCTTTCTTT. Amino acid sequence: CATQRDLNTEAFF.

This chain links TRBV29-1 with TRBJ1-2; D possibly corresponds to TRBD1 (5 bases). Germline lookup yields CDR1 SQVTM and CDR2 ANQGSEA. The CDR3 has 14 amino acids. Trimming stripped 7 bases from V and 5 bases from J, with 20 bases between. The CDR3 region is CSGDRFSSAYGYTF. CDR3 nucleotide sequence: TGCAGCGGTGACAGATTCTCTTCTGCTTATGGCTACACCTTC.

Worth noting for this clone: Other DNA sequences in the sample encode the same CDR3. V and J are TRBV7-9 and TRBJ1-6, with D unclear. The germline V and J ends were trimmed by 1 base and 6 bases, with 4 bases remaining between them. CDR3 length equals 13 residues. CDR1 is SEHNR and CDR2 is FQNEAQ in the germline V gene (reference sequence). The CDR3 region has the DNA TGTGCCAGCAGCTTAGATCTTAATTCACCCCTCCACTTT. This sequence encodes CASSLDLNSPLHF. Drawing the rest from reference TRBV7-9 and TRBJ1-6, the complete variable domain is DTGVSQNPRHKITKRGQNVTFRCDPISEHNRLYWYRQTLGQGPEFLTYFQNEAQLEKSRLLSDRFSAERPKGSFSTLEIQRTEQGDSAMYLCASSLDLNSPLHFGNGTRLTVT.

The chain employs TRBV19 and TRBJ2-1; D remains unclear. The V end was cut by 8 bases, the J end by 6 bases, with 8 bases between. CDR3 length: 11 amino acids. The germline CDR1 and CDR2 sequences are LNHDA and SQIVND (reference sequence). CDR3: CASGLGNEQFF. Here the CDR3 DNA reads TGTGCCAGTGGATTGGGCAATGAGCAGTTCTTC. The whole variable domain, remainder taken from reference TRBV19 and TRBJ2-1, is DGGITQSPKYLFRKEGQNVTLSCEQNLNHDAMYWYRQDPGQGLRLIYYSQIVNDFQKGDIAEGYSVSREKKESFPLTVTSAQKNPTAFYLCASGLGNEQFFGPGTRLTVL.

The chain uses TRBV11-2 and TRBJ1-2, with D perhaps TRBD1 (5 bases). Per the germline V gene, CDR1 is SGHAT and CDR2 is FQNNGV. V was clipped by 1 base and J by 2 bases, with 11 bases between them. CDR3 length equals 15 residues. The DNA of the CDR3 is TGTGCCAGCAGCTTAGTCAGGGCATGGAACTATGGCTACACCTTC. This encodes CASSLVRAWNYGYTF.

The chain is built from TRBV5-1 and TRBJ2-1; TRBD2 aligns across 7 bases. CDR1 and CDR2 from the germline V gene are SGHRS and YFSETQ. The CDR3 covers 16 residues. V dropped 2 bases and J dropped 7; count of bases not matched to a gene: 12. The CDR3 is CASSFSGLSVSNEQFF. The CDR3 coding sequence is TGCGCCAGCAGCTTTAGCGGGTTGTCGGTATCAAATGAGCAGTTCTTC.

The chain joins TRBV6-5 to TRBJ2-5; TRBD1 might be the D (5 bases). V was cut by 0 bases and J by 5 bases, with 16 bases left in between. In germline, CDR1 is MNHEY, CDR2 SVGAGI. CDR3 length: 16 amino acids. CDR3 in DNA: TGTGCCAGCAGTTACTCGAGCCCAGGGCAATTGGAGACCCAGTACTTC. This codes for CASSYSSPGQLETQYF.

The CDR3 loop is CASSVDPKGTGELFF. Here the CDR3 DNA reads TGTGCCAGCAGCGTGGACCCTAAGGGTACCGGGGAGCTGTTTTTT. This chain uses TRBV9 with TRBJ2-2, with unresolved D. The germline CDR1 and CDR2 sequences are SGDLS and YYNGEE. V was clipped by 2 bases and J by 5 bases, with 13 bases between them. CDR3 length equals 15 residues.

The chain links TRBV9 to TRBJ1-1; the match to TRBD1 covers 7 bases. The CDR3 length is 15 residues. J was trimmed by 1 base and V by 4 bases; bases with no gene match: 7. Looked up from germline, CDR1 is SGDLS and CDR2 is YYNGEE. DNA for the CDR3: TGTGCCAGCAGCCCAGGGGACAGACGGAACACTGAAGCTTTCTTT. It is translated as CASSPGDRRNTEAFF. Complete variable domain (other parts from reference TRBV9 and TRBJ1-1): DSGVTQTPKHLITATGQRVTLRCSPRSGDLSVYWYQQSLDQGLQFLIQYYNGEERAKGNILERFSAQQFPDLHSELNLSSLELGDSALYFCASSPGDRRNTEAFFGQGTRLTVV.